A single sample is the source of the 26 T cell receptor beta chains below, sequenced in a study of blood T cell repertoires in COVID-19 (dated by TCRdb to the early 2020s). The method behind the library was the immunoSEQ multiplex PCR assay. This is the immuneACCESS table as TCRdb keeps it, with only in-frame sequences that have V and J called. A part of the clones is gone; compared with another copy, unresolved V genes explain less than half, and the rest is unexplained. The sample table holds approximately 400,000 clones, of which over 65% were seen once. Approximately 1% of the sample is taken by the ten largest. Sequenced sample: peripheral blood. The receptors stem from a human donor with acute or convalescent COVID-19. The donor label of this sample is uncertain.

For the CDR3, the DNA is TGTGCCGTAGGGGTCCTCTACAATGAGCAGTTCTTC. Amino acids: CAVGVLYNEQFF. V and J are TRBV27 and TRBJ2-1, with D possibly being TRBD1 (5 bases). The CDR3 runs to 12 residues. Trimming shortened V by 11 bases and J by 3 bases, and 11 bases separated the two germline ends. CDR1 is MNHEY and CDR2 is SMNVEV in the germline V gene (reference sequence).

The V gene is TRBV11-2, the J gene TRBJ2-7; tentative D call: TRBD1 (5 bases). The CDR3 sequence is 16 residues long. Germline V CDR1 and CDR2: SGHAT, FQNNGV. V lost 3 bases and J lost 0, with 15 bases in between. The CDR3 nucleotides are TGTGCCAGCAGCTTCTCCGCAGGGAAAATCTCCTACGAGCAGTACTTC. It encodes CASSFSAGKISYEQYF.

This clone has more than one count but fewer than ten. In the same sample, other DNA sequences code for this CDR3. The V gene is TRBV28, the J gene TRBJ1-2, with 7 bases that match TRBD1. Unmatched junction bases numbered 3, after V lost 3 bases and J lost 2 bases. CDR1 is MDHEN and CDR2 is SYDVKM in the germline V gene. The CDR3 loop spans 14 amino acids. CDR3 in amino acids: CASSFGRGNYGYTF. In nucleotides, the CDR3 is TGTGCCAGCAGTTTTGGCAGGGGGAACTATGGCTACACCTTC.

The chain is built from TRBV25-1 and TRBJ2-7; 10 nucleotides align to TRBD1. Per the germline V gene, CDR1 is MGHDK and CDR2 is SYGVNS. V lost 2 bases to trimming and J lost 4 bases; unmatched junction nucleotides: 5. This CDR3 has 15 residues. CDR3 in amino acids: CASSEGGQGEYEQYF. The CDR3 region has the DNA TGTGCCAGCAGTGAAGGCGGACAGGGGGAATACGAGCAGTACTTC.

The CDR3 nucleotides are TGTGCCAGCAGCCCTGACAGGAGCTCCTATAATTCACCCCTCCACTTT. Translation: CASSPDRSSYNSPLHF. This chain connects TRBV9 to TRBJ1-6; possible D gene TRBD1, 6 bases. The length of the CDR3 is 16 residues. V shed 4 bases and J shed 0 bases, with 11 bases lying between them. Looked up from germline, CDR1 is SGDLS and CDR2 is YYNGEE.

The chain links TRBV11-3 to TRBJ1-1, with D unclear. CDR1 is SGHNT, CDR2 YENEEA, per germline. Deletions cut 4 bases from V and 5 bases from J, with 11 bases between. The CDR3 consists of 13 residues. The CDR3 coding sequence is TGTGCCAGCAGCTCACCCGGGGAAACTGAAGCTTTCTTT. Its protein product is CASSSPGETEAFF.

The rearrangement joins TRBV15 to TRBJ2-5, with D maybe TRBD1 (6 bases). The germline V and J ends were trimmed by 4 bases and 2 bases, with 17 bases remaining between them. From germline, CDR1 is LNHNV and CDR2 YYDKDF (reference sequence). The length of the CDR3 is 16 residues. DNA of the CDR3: TGTGCCACCAGCACGAGTCGAGGGGGAGCTCAAGAGACCCAGTACTTC. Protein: CATSTSRGGAQETQYF.

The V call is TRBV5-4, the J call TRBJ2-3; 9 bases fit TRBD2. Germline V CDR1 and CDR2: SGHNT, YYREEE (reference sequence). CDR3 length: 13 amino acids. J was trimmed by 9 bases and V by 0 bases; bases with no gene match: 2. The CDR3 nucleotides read TGTGCCAGCAGCTTGGTGCTAGCGGGAACGCAGTATTTT. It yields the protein CASSLVLAGTQYF.

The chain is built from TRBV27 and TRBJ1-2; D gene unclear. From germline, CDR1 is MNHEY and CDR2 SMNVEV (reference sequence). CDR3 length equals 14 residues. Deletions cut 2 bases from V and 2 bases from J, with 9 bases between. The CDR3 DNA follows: TGTGCCAGCAGTTTAAGTTCGGGAAACTATGGCTACACCTTC. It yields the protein CASSLSSGNYGYTF.

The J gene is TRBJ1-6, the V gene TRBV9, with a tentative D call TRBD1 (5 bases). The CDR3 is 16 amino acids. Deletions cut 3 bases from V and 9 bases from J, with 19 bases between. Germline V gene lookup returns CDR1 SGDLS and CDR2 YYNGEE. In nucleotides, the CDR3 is TGTGCCAGCAGCGCCCAGGTGGGGCGTGAGTTTTCACCCCTCCACTTT. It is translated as CASSAQVGREFSPLHF.

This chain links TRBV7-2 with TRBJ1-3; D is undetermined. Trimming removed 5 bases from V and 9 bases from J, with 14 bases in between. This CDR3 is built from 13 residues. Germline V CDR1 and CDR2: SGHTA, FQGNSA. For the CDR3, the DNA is TGTGCCAGCAGCGACGGACCGCGGGGCACCATATATTTT. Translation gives CASSDGPRGTIYF.

In DNA, the CDR3 is TGTGCCAGCTCATCGACAGGGGGGAATCAGCCCCAGCATTTT. Its translation: CASSSTGGNQPQHF. The chain uses TRBV18 and TRBJ1-5; the match to TRBD1 covers 9 bases. Germline V CDR1 and CDR2: KGHSH, LQKENI. The CDR3 has 14 residues. V shed 5 bases and J 4 bases; nucleotides not matched to a gene: 3. The variable domain in full, completed from reference TRBV18 and TRBJ1-5, reads NAGVMQNPRHLVRRRGQEARLRCSPMKGHSHVYWYRQLPEEGLKFMVYLQKENIIDESGMPKERFSAEFPKEGPSILRIQQVVRGDSAAYFCASSSTGGNQPQHFGDGTRLSIL.

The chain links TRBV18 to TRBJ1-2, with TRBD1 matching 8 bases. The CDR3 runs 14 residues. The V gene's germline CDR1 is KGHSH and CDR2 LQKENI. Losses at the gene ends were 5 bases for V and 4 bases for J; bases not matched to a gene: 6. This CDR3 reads CASSIQDRAYGYTF. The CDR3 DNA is TGTGCCAGCTCAATCCAGGACAGGGCCTATGGCTACACCTTC. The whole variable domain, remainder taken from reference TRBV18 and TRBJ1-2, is NAGVMQNPRHLVRRRGQEARLRCSPMKGHSHVYWYRQLPEEGLKFMVYLQKENIIDESGMPKERFSAEFPKEGPSILRIQQVVRGDSAAYFCASSIQDRAYGYTFGSGTRLTVV.

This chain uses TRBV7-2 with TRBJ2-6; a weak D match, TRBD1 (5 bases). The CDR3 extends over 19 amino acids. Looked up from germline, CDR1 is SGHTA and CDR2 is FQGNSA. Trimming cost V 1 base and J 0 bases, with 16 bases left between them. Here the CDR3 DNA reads TGTGCCAGCAGCTTAGGTCGGACACTAACCACCTCTGGGGCCAACGTCCTGACTTTC. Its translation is CASSLGRTLTTSGANVLTF.

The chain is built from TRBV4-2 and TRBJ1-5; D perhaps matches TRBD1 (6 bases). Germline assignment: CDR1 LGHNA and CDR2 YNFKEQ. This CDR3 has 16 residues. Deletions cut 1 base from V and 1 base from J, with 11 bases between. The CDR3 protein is CASSQGQGLSNQPQHF. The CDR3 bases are TGTGCCAGCAGCCAAGGGCAGGGGCTGAGCAATCAGCCCCAGCATTTT.

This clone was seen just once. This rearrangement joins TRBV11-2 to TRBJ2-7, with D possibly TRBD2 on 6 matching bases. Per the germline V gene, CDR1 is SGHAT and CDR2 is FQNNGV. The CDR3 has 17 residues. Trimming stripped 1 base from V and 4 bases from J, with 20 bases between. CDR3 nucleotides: TGTGCCAGCAGCTTAGCCGGGGGTGGGGGAGTCAGGTACGAGCAGTACTTC. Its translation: CASSLAGGGGVRYEQYF.

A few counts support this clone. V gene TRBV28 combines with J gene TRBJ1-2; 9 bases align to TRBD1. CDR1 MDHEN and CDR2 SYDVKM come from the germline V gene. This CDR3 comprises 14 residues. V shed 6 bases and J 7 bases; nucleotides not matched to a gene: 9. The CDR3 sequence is CASRGGQGGRGYTF. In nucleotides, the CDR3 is TGTGCCAGCAGGGGGGGACAGGGCGGACGTGGCTACACCTTC.

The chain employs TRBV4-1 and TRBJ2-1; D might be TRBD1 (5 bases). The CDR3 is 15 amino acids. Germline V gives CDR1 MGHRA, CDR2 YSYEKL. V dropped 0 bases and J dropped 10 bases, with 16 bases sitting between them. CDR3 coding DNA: TGCGCCAGCAGCCAAGATCCGGGCCCAACAGGCGAGCAGTTCTTC. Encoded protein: CASSQDPGPTGEQFF.

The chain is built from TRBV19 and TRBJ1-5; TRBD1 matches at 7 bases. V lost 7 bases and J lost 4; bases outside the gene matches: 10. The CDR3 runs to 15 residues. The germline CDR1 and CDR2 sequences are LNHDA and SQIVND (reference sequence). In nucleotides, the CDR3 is TGTGCCAGTACCCCGGGGCGACAGGGAAATCAGCCCCAGCATTTT. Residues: CASTPGRQGNQPQHF.

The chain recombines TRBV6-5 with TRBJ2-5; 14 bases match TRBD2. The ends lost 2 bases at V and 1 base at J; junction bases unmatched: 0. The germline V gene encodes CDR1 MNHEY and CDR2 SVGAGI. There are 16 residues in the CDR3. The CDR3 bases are TGTGCCAGCAGTTACGGGACTAGCGGGGGCCAAGAGACCCAGTACTTC. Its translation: CASSYGTSGGQETQYF.

CDR3 in amino acids: CASSPGYGYTF. The CDR3 DNA reads TGTGCCAGCAGCCCAGGCTATGGCTACACCTTC. This rearrangement joins TRBV27 to TRBJ1-2, with unresolved D. Trimming cost V 6 bases and J 4 bases, with 6 bases left between them. CDR1 is MNHEY and CDR2 is SMNVEV in the germline V gene (reference sequence). The CDR3 is made up of 11 amino acids.

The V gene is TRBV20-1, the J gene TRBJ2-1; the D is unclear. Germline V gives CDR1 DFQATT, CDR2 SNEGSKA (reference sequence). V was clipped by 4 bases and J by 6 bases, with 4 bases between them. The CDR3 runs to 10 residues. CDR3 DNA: TGCAGTGCTACTCGCAATGAGCAGTTCTTC. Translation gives CSATRNEQFF.

The CDR3: CASSEASRVFTF. The CDR3 DNA is TGTGCCAGCAGTGAAGCGTCCAGGGTTTTTACCTTC. The chain is built from TRBV6-1 and TRBJ1-2, with D maybe TRBD1 (5 bases). The CDR3 sequence is 12 residues long. From germline, CDR1 is MNHNS and CDR2 SASEGT. The V end lost 0 bases, the J end lost 14 bases, and 13 bases lay between the germline ends.

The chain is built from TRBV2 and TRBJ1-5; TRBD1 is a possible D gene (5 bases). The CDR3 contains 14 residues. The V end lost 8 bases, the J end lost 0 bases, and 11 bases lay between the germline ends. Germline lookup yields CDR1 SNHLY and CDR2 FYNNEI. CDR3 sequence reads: CASQGSNSNQPQHF. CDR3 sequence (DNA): TGTGCCAGCCAGGGCAGTAATAGCAATCAGCCCCAGCATTTT.

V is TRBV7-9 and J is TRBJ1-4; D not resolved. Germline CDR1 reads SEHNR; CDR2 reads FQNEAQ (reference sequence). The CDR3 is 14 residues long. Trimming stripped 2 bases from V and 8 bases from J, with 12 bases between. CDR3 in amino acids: CASSLRGVSEKLFF. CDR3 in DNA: TGTGCCAGCAGCTTACGAGGAGTCAGCGAAAAACTGTTTTTT.

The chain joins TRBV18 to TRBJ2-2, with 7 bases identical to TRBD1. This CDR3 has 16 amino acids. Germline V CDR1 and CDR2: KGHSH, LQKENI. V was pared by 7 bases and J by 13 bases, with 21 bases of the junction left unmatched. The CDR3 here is CASLSPFNTTGPGLFF. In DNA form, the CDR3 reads TGTGCCAGCTTATCACCCTTCAACACGACAGGGCCGGGGCTGTTTTTT.